The 21 T cell receptor beta chains below all came from one sample that was sequenced in a study of cytomegalovirus exposure and HLA in healthy donors. The protocol was immunoSEQ multiplex PCR, while the TCRdb copy is restricted to in-frame clones and leaves out a portion. The profile shows roughly 180,000 clones, about 89% of them singletons. Specimen: PBMCs. Every receptor here comes from a man aged 30 to 39 in good health and CMV-seropositive.

The chain is built from TRBV28 and TRBJ2-2; 13 positions match TRBD2. The V segment lost 1 base and the J segment 10 bases; nucleotides outside the gene matches: 6. CDR1 MDHEN and CDR2 SYDVKM come from the germline V gene. The CDR3 totals 16 residues. This CDR3 reads CASSLFGLAGDKELFF. The CDR3 bases are TGTGCCAGCAGTTTATTCGGACTAGCGGGAGACAAGGAGCTGTTTTTT.

V is TRBV6-1 and J is TRBJ2-6; tentative D call: TRBD1 (5 bases). The CDR3 consists of 15 residues. Germline V lookup: CDR1 MNHNS, CDR2 SASEGT. Trimming pared 0 bases from V and 3 bases from J, leaving 6 bases between. The CDR3 loop is CASSEARGGANVLTF. The CDR3 nucleotides are TGTGCCAGCAGTGAAGCTAGGGGTGGGGCCAACGTCCTGACTTTC.

This sequence joins TRBV5-4 and TRBJ2-2; 14 nucleotides line up with TRBD2. With V trimmed by 3 bases and J by 0 bases, 4 bases remained unmatched. This CDR3 comprises 18 residues. Germline V gives CDR1 SGHNT, CDR2 YYREEE (reference sequence). The CDR3 nucleotides read TGTGCCAGCAGCTCTGGACTAGCGGGGGGACCGAACACCGGGGAGCTGTTTTTT. Protein: CASSSGLAGGPNTGELFF.

This clone was counted ten times or more. V gene TRBV28 combines with J gene TRBJ1-2, with 8 bases aligning to TRBD1. This CDR3 contains 14 residues. Trimming at V came to 1 base and at J to 3 bases, leaving 1 base not matched to a gene. Germline V CDR1 and CDR2: MDHEN, SYDVKM. The CDR3 sequence is CASSLLDRDYGYTF. In DNA form, the CDR3 reads TGTGCCAGCAGTTTATTGGACAGGGACTATGGCTACACCTTC.

This chain joins TRBV6-5 and TRBJ1-5, with D tentatively TRBD1 (6 bases). The CDR3 spans 15 residues. The V gene lost 6 bases and the J gene lost 0 bases, with 12 bases spanning the gap. Per germline, CDR1 MNHEY and CDR2 SVGAGI. CDR3 DNA sequence: TGTGCCAGCAGAACGGACAGAAATAGCAATCAGCCCCAGCATTTT. This sequence encodes CASRTDRNSNQPQHF.

This chain joins TRBV7-9 and TRBJ2-7; possible D gene TRBD2, 6 bases. Deletions cut 5 bases from V and 5 bases from J, with 22 bases between. Per the germline V gene, CDR1 is SEHNR and CDR2 is FQNEAQ (reference sequence). This CDR3 region has 16 residues. CDR3 in DNA: TGTGCCAGCAGCCCTACGGTGGGGCGGAGGGTGGACGAGCAGTACTTC. Translating gives CASSPTVGRRVDEQYF. Full variable domain (missing parts from reference TRBV7-9 and TRBJ2-7): DTGVSQNPRHKITKRGQNVTFRCDPISEHNRLYWYRQTLGQGPEFLTYFQNEAQLEKSRLLSDRFSAERPKGSFSTLEIQRTEQGDSAMYLCASSPTVGRRVDEQYFGPGTRLTVT.

J is TRBJ1-1 and V is TRBV30; D gene unclear. Germline CDR1 and CDR2: GTSNPN and SVGIG (reference sequence). CDR3 length: 16 amino acids. Trimming shortened V by 3 bases and J by 0 bases, and 17 bases separated the two germline ends. The DNA of the CDR3 is TGTGCCTGGAGAACACAAAGGAACACGGTGAACACTGAAGCTTTCTTT. Encoded protein: CAWRTQRNTVNTEAFF.

V usage is TRBV5-6 and J usage is TRBJ2-1, with D possibly TRBD2 on 5 matching bases. The CDR3 has 16 residues. CDR1 SGHDT and CDR2 YYEEEE come from the germline V gene. Trimming pared 0 bases from V and 0 bases from J, leaving 10 bases between. The CDR3 bases are TGTGCCAGCAGCTTGGAGCCGGGAAACTCCTACAATGAGCAGTTCTTC. Translated: CASSLEPGNSYNEQFF.

The chain carries TRBV7-9 and TRBJ1-4; TRBD1 agrees at 7 bases. The CDR3 has 12 residues. V lost 5 bases, J lost 8 bases, and 2 bases stayed unmatched. Looked up from germline, CDR1 is SEHNR and CDR2 is FQNEAQ (reference sequence). Here the CDR3 reads CASSPGQEKLFF. The DNA for the CDR3 is TGTGCCAGCAGCCCGGGACAGGAAAAACTGTTTTTT.

The V call is TRBV28, the J call TRBJ2-1, with 10 bases fitting TRBD2. This CDR3 spans 13 amino acids. CDR1 MDHEN and CDR2 SYDVKM come from the germline V gene. Losses at the gene ends were 7 bases for V and 7 bases for J; bases not matched to a gene: 4. CDR3 DNA: TGTGCCAGCACGAGCGGGGGGGGAAATGAGCAGTTCTTC. Its translation is CASTSGGGNEQFF.

This clone was picked up a small number of times. J is TRBJ1-3 and V is TRBV5-6, with 9 bases matching TRBD1. CDR3 length: 14 amino acids. From germline, CDR1 is SGHDT and CDR2 YYEEEE. Trimming took 4 bases from V and 4 from J; bases not matched to a gene: 3. The CDR3 DNA is TGTGCCAGCAGCCTGGGACAGGGCGGAAACACCATATATTTT. This translates into CASSLGQGGNTIYF.

The chain combines TRBV7-2 with TRBJ2-1, with unresolved D. V was clipped by 5 bases and J by 3 bases, with 8 bases between them. Germline lookup yields CDR1 SGHTA and CDR2 FQGNSA. CDR3 length: 13 amino acids. The CDR3 DNA reads as TGTGCCAGCAGCCACGAGTTCTACAATGAGCAGTTCTTC. Its translation: CASSHEFYNEQFF.

This chain joins TRBV2 and TRBJ2-3; maybe TRBD2 (6 bases). Trimming removed 7 bases at V and 5 bases at J, with 13 bases between. CDR1 and CDR2 from the germline V gene are SNHLY and FYNNEI. This CDR3 spans 13 amino acids. The chain's CDR3 is CASTGGVGDTQYF. In DNA form, the CDR3 reads TGTGCCAGCACCGGGGGAGTCGGAGATACGCAGTATTTT.

The genes are TRBV15 and TRBJ1-5, with D uncertain. The CDR3 length is 13 residues. The V and J ends lost 0 bases and 7 bases respectively, with 7 bases between them. The germline V gene encodes CDR1 LNHNV and CDR2 YYDKDF (reference sequence). Here the CDR3 reads CATSRELAQPQHF. CDR3 nucleotide sequence: TGTGCCACCAGCAGAGAACTGGCGCAGCCCCAGCATTTT.

V is TRBV7-8 and J is TRBJ1-3; D is unclear. This CDR3 spans 17 amino acids. Germline loops: CDR1 SGHVS, CDR2 FQNEAQ. V was pared by 2 bases and J by 0 bases, with 14 bases between. This CDR3 is CASSLRVIGDSGNTIYF. CDR3 in DNA: TGTGCCAGCAGCTTAAGGGTAATAGGAGACTCTGGAAACACCATATATTTT.

The J gene is TRBJ2-3, the V gene TRBV4-3, with 7 bases that match TRBD1. Germline CDR1 and CDR2: LGHNA and YSLEER. V dropped 4 bases and J dropped 5; count of bases not matched to a gene: 9. This CDR3 has 15 residues. The CDR3 protein is CASSRGGRDGDTQYF. Here the CDR3 DNA reads TGCGCCAGCAGCCGAGGGGGCAGGGATGGAGATACGCAGTATTTT.

This CDR3 reads CAISPSANTGELFF. In DNA form, the CDR3 reads TGTGCCATCAGTCCGAGCGCGAACACCGGGGAGCTGTTTTTT. The gene calls are TRBV10-3 and TRBJ2-2; D not certain. The CDR3 extends over 14 amino acids. Germline V gene lookup returns CDR1 ENHRY and CDR2 SYGVKD. V was cut by 5 bases and J by 0 bases, with 7 bases left in between.

This chain connects TRBV7-9 to TRBJ1-5; D not resolved. CDR1 SEHNR and CDR2 FQNEAQ come from the germline V gene (reference sequence). CDR3 length: 14 amino acids. V was pared by 3 bases and J by 5 bases, with 11 bases between. CDR3 residues: CASSLDGSHQPQHF. The CDR3 nucleotides are TGTGCCAGCAGCTTGGACGGATCCCATCAGCCCCAGCATTTT.

This chain uses TRBV29-1 with TRBJ1-5; 9 bases align to TRBD1. Germline trimming cut 5 bases from V and 7 bases from J; bases unmatched to any gene: 6. Germline CDR1 SQVTM, CDR2 ANQGSEA. The CDR3 totals 13 residues. The CDR3: CSVWDRVGQPQHF. CDR3 coding DNA: TGCAGCGTTTGGGACAGGGTCGGGCAGCCCCAGCATTTT.

The genes are TRBV7-3 and TRBJ1-1; tentative D call: TRBD1 (5 bases). Germline assignment: CDR1 SGHTA and CDR2 FQGTGA. V dropped 0 bases and J dropped 1 base, with 9 bases sitting between them. The CDR3 consists of 15 residues. CDR3 nucleotides: TGTGCCAGCAGCTTAACGCCCGGGGGGAACACTGAAGCTTTCTTT. As protein: CASSLTPGGNTEAFF.

This sequence joins TRBV11-2 and TRBJ2-7, with TRBD2 matching over 8 bases. Germline loops: CDR1 SGHAT, CDR2 FQNNGV. This CDR3 has 14 amino acids. Trimming took 1 base from V and 2 from J; bases not matched to a gene: 1. DNA for the CDR3: TGTGCCAGCAGCTTAGCGGGGGGGCCCTACGAGCAGTACTTC. Amino acids: CASSLAGGPYEQYF.